The rows below give T cell receptor beta chains drawn from one sample of a study of regulatory T cells in long-lasting Graves disease. TCRdb redid the calling of the multiplex PCR reads with MiXCR, one entry per CDR3 protein. This table has about 210,000 distinct CDR3 sequences, roughly 19% appearing once. In addition, the sample was reused for a study of T cells in Graves' hyperthyroidism and ophthalmopathy.

The sample was peripheral blood mononuclear cells (PBMCs), taken at new diagnosis, from a patient treated with antithyroid drugs. These receptors all come from a woman in her twenties or thirties with Graves disease. CDR3s include the opening cysteine and the closing phenylalanine or tryptophan. A D gene is named only where the DNA matches it firmly. Expanded clones get a size class; other rows say once, few or many, or leave the size out.

V gene	D gene	clone size	J gene	CDR3 protein	CDR3 DNA
TRBV3-1	NA	NA	TRBJ1-1	CASSQDNRANAFF	TGTGCCAGCAGCCAAGATAACAGGGCCAATGCTTTCTTT
TRBV7-9	NA	many	TRBJ1-2	CASSPRTGGSYGYTF	TGTGCCAGCAGCCCCCGGACGGGGGGCAGCTATGGCTACACCTTC
TRBV7-8	TRBD1	once	TRBJ2-3	CASSYTGGWVDTQYF	TGTGCCAGCAGCTACACAGGGGGCTGGGTAGATACGCAGTATTTT
TRBV9	NA	many	TRBJ2-7	CASSDGGPEQYF	TGTGCCAGCAGCGACGGGGGGCCCGAGCAGTACTTC
TRBV30	TRBD1	many	TRBJ1-2	CAWRVGTGKGYTF	TGTGCCTGGAGGGTCGGGACAGGGAAAGGCTACACCTTC
TRBV4-1	NA	many	TRBJ1-2	CASSQGAGAQTYGYTF	TGCGCCAGCAGCCAAGGGGCAGGGGCTCAAACCTATGGCTACACCTTC
TRBV27	TRBD1	many	TRBJ2-4	CASSSGQVLAKNIQYF	TGTGCCAGCAGTTCGGGACAGGTTCTAGCCAAAAACATTCAGTACTTC
TRBV10-3	NA	few	TRBJ1-1	CAIRTGTAVSNTEAFF	TGTGCCATCAGGACCGGGACGGCCGTCTCGAACACTGAAGCTTTCTTT
TRBV2	NA	many	TRBJ2-3	CASSHRVSTDTQYF	TGTGCCAGCAGCCACAGGGTGAGCACAGATACGCAGTATTTT
TRBV28	NA	many	TRBJ1-1	CAIETGGTEAFF	TGTGCCATTGAAACAGGAGGCACTGAAGCTTTCTTT
TRBV4-1	TRBD1	NA	TRBJ1-3	CAGSQTDPGRGHRNTIYF	TGCGCCGGCAGCCAAACGGACCCGGGAAGGGGGCATCGGAACACCATATATTTT
TRBV12-5	TRBD1	many	TRBJ1-2	CASGLVQWDREGYTF	TGTGCTAGTGGTTTGGTACAGTGGGACAGGGAGGGCTACACCTTC
TRBV6-1	TRBD2	many	TRBJ2-2	CASLRLATGELFF	TGTGCCAGCCTTAGACTAGCGACCGGGGAGCTGTTTTTT
TRBV19	NA	many	TRBJ1-1	CASSIVDTEAFF	TGTGCCAGTAGTATAGTCGACACTGAAGCTTTCTTT
TRBV9	TRBD2	many	TRBJ2-3	CASGAGGFTDTQYF	TGTGCCAGCGGGGCGGGGGGATTCACAGATACGCAGTATTTT
TRBV7-9	TRBD2	many	TRBJ2-3	CASSSTLRTSGRLSTDTQYF	TGTGCCAGCAGCTCCACTCTACGAACTAGCGGGAGACTCAGCACAGATACGCAGTATTTT
TRBV6-1	NA	many	TRBJ1-1	CASTLGGTEAFF	TGTGCCTCCACCCTGGGGGGTACTGAAGCTTTCTTT
TRBV9	TRBD2	many	TRBJ2-5	CASSVKASGGETQYF	TGTGCCAGCAGCGTAAAGGCTAGCGGGGGGGAGACCCAGTACTTC
TRBV7-9	NA	many	TRBJ1-1	CASSSEQGLAEAFF	TGTGCCAGCAGCTCTGAACAGGGATTGGCTGAAGCTTTCTTT
TRBV7-3	TRBD1	many	TRBJ2-7	CASSSQGALEQYF	TGTGCCAGCAGCTCTCAGGGGGCTCTGGAGCAGTACTTC
TRBV7-2	NA	many	TRBJ2-1	CASSPTSLGEQFF	TGTGCCAGCAGCCCGACTAGTTTGGGTGAGCAGTTCTTC
TRBV10-3	NA	many	TRBJ1-1	CAISERQMNTEAFF	TGTGCCATCAGTGAGAGGCAGATGAACACTGAAGCTTTCTTT
TRBV20-1	NA	few	TRBJ1-4	CSAPPAAANEKLFF	TGCAGTGCTCCTCCCGCAGCGGCGAATGAAAAACTGTTTTTT
TRBV27	NA	few	TRBJ2-6	CASSGTGPNVLTF	TGTGCCAGCAGTGGGACGGGGCCCAACGTCCTGACTTTC
TRBV7-9	NA	many	TRBJ1-2	CASSLEGYGYTF	TGCGCCAGCAGCTTGGAGGGCTATGGCTACACCTTC
TRBV28	NA	many	TRBJ1-2	CASSPSGYGYTF	TGTGCCAGCAGCCCCTCAGGCTATGGCTACACCTTC
TRBV11-2	NA	NA	TRBJ2-1	CASSLVGFLRFF	TGTGCCAGCAGCTTAGTGGGCTTCCTTCGCTTCTTC
TRBV2	TRBD1	many	TRBJ1-5	CASRGQGIVGNQPQHF	TGTGCCAGCAGGGGACAGGGGATAGTTGGCAATCAGCCCCAGCATTTT
TRBV24-1	TRBD2	NA	TRBJ2-5	CATSTSGTEGETQYF	TGTGCCACCAGTACTAGCGGGACCGAAGGGGAGACCCAGTACTTC
TRBV3-1	TRBD2	many	TRBJ2-1	CASSLLTSGGARPDYNEQFF	TGTGCCAGCAGCCTATTAACTAGCGGGGGGGCGCGACCGGATTACAATGAGCAGTTCTTC
TRBV19	NA	many	TRBJ2-5	CASSAPPRETQYF	TGTGCCAGTAGTGCCCCACCCCGAGAGACCCAGTACTTC
TRBV5-1	TRBD2	few	TRBJ2-6	CASSLTGGAGANVLTF	TGCGCCAGCAGCTTGACGGGGGGTGCAGGGGCCAACGTCCTGACTTTC
TRBV7-9	NA	many	TRBJ2-3	CASSSRLPKTGEGDTQYF	TGTGCCAGCAGCTCACGACTCCCGAAGACAGGGGAGGGGGATACGCAGTATTTT
TRBV5-8	TRBD1	few	TRBJ2-1	CASSWDRGTIF	TGTGCCAGCAGCTGGGACAGGGGCACAATCTTC
TRBV6-1	NA	NA	TRBJ2-7	CASSPSRREQYF	TGTGCCAGCAGCCCCTCTCGGCGCGAGCAGTACTTC
TRBV18	NA	many	TRBJ2-7	CASSPKLAGEQYF	TGTGCCAGCTCGCCTAAATTGGCGGGGGAGCAGTACTTC
TRBV27	TRBD2	NA	TRBJ2-3	CASSLRLAGEGTQYF	TGTGCCAGCAGTTTAAGACTAGCGGGAGAGGGTACGCAGTATTTT
TRBV28	NA	many	TRBJ1-5	CASSSTKEMGNQPQHF	TGTGCCAGCAGTTCGACAAAAGAGATGGGCAATCAGCCCCAGCATTTT
TRBV11-1	NA	many	TRBJ2-3	CASSFDPGRFIDTQYF	TGTGCCAGCAGCTTTGATCCTGGTCGGTTCATAGATACGCAGTATTTT
TRBV28	TRBD1	many	TRBJ1-2	CASRQDRLDYGYTF	TGTGCCAGCAGACAGGACAGGTTAGACTATGGCTACACCTTC
TRBV7-3	NA	many	TRBJ1-5	CASSPQWGQPQHF	TGTGCCAGCAGCCCGCAGTGGGGGCAGCCCCAGCATTTT
TRBV20-1	NA	many	TRBJ2-2	CSARGPKSGGELFF	TGCAGTGCCCGTGGACCTAAGTCGGGCGGGGAGCTGTTTTTT
TRBV25-1	NA	few	TRBJ1-6	CASSEFQVGSPLHF	TGTGCCAGCAGTGAATTTCAGGTGGGATCACCCCTCCACTTT
TRBV19	NA	NA	TRBJ1-2	CASRGRPNYGYTF	TGTGCTTCCAGGGGCCGCCCTAACTATGGCTACACCTTC
TRBV3-1	NA	many	TRBJ1-4	CASSQVAEKLFF	TGTGCCAGCAGCCAAGTTGCCGAAAAACTGTTTTTT